This TCR beta chain was profiled in a study of preoperative IRX-2 immunotherapy in early breast cancer. This clone appeared a single time. V was pared by 4 bases and J by 1 base, with 10 bases between. The CDR3 loop spans 15 amino acids. From germline, CDR1 is WNHNN and CDR2 SYGVQD (reference sequence). The repertoire was sequenced with immunoSEQ multiplex PCR; TCRdb's copy has only in-frame clones and lacks some. The sample holds more than 20,000 clones, approximately 72% seen once. Described treatment: preoperative locoregional IRX-2 cytokine immunotherapy. Sequencing used lymph node tissue, obtained after IRX-2 immunotherapy. The J gene is TRBJ2-2, the V gene TRBV10-1, with D maybe TRBD2 (6 bases). This TCR was recovered from a human donor with breast cancer. The CDR3 DNA is TGCGCCAGCAGTGGGGATAGCGGGAACACCGGGGAGCTGTTTTTT. Protein: CASSGDSGNTGELFF.